The clone carrying this T cell receptor beta chain was observed many times. Its specificity is unknown. This record comes from a study of early T cells in non-severe SARS-CoV-2 infection. Study as a whole: Unsorted whole-blood RNA was sequenced in bulk, leaving chains unpaired.

The CDR3 runs to 14 residues. The germline V and J ends were trimmed by 5 bases and 0 bases, with 5 bases remaining between them. The germline gives CDR1 SEHNR, CDR2 FQNEAQ (reference sequence). Study-level results: Matches to VDJdb favored anti-spike CD8 responses and missed private and CD4 specificities.

The protocol attached unique molecular identifiers to individual cDNA molecules. One entry per CDR3 protein, called by TCRdb with MiXCR from the 5' RACE reads. The sample lists more than 50,000 distinct CDR3 sequences; about 9.1% were seen once. The rearrangement links TRBV7-9 to TRBJ2-6; D ambiguous. What was sequenced was whole blood. The TCR was taken from an adult who was a healthcare worker with PCR-confirmed SARS-CoV-2 infection or an uninfected control (not recorded which). This chain's CDR3 is CASSLSSGANVLTF. CDR3 nucleotide sequence: TGTGCCAGCAGCCTAAGCTCTGGGGCCAACGTCCTGACTTTC. The whole variable domain, filled in from reference TRBV7-9 and TRBJ2-6, reads DTGVSQNPRHKITKRGQNVTFRCDPISEHNRLYWYRQTLGQGPEFLTYFQNEAQLEKSRLLSDRFSAERPKGSFSTLEIQRTEQGDSAMYLCASSLSSGANVLTFGAGSRLTVL.